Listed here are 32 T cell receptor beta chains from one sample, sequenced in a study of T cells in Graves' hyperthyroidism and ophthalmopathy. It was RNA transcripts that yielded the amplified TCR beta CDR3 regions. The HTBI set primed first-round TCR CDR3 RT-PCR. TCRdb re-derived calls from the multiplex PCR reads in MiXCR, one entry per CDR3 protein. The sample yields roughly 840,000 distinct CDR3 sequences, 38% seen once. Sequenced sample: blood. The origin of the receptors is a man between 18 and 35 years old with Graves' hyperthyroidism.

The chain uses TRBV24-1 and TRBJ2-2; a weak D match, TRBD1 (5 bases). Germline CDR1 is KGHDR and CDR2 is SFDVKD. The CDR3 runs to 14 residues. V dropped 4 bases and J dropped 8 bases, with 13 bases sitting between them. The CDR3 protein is CATSEAQGIGELFF. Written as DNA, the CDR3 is TGTGCCACCAGTGAGGCCCAGGGAATTGGGGAGCTGTTTTTT.

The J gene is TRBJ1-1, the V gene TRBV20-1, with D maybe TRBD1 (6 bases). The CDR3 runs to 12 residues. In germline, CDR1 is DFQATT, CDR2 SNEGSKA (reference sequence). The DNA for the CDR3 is TGCAGAGATAGGGGGAGGAACACTGAAGCTTTCTTT. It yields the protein CRDRGRNTEAFF.

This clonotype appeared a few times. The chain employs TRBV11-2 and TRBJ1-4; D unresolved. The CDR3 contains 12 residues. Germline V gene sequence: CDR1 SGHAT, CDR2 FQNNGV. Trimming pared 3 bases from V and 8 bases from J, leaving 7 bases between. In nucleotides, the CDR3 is TGTGCCAGCAGCTTTCACGGGGAAAAACTGTTTTTT. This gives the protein CASSFHGEKLFF. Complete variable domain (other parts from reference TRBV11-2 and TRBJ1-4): EAGVAQSPRYKIIEKRQSVAFWCNPISGHATLYWYQQILGQGPKLLIQFQNNGVVDDSQLPKDRFSAERLKGVDSTLKIQPAKLEDSAVYLCASSFHGEKLFFGSGTQLSVL.

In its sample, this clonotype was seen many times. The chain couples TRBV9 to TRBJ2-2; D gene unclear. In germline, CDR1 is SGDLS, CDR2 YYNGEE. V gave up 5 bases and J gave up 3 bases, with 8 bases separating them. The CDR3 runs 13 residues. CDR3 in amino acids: CASRLQDTGELFF. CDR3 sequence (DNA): TGTGCCAGCAGACTTCAGGACACCGGGGAGCTGTTTTTT. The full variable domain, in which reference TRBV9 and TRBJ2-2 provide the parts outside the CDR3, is DSGVTQTPKHLITATGQRVTLRCSPRSGDLSVYWYQQSLDQGLQFLIQYYNGEERAKGNILERFSAQQFPDLHSELNLSSLELGDSALYFCASRLQDTGELFFGEGSRLTVL.

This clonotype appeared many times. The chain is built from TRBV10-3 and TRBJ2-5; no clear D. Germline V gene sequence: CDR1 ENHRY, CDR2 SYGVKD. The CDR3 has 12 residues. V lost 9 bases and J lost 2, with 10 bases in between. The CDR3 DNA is TGTGCCATAGCCCGAGATCAAGAGACCCAGTACTTC. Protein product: CAIARDQETQYF.

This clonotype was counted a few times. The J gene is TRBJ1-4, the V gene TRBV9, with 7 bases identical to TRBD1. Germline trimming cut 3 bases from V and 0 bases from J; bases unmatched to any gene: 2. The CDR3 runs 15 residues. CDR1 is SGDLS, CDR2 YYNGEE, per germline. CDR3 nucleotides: TGTGCCAGCAGCGCAGGGACAGCAACTAATGAAAAACTGTTTTTT. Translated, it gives CASSAGTATNEKLFF.

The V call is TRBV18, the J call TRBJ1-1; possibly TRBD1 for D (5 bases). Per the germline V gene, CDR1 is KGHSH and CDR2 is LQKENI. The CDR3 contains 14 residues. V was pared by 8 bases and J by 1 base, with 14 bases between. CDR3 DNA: TGTGCCAGCGAAGAGGGACGGGCGAACACTGAAGCTTTCTTT. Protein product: CASEEGRANTEAFF.

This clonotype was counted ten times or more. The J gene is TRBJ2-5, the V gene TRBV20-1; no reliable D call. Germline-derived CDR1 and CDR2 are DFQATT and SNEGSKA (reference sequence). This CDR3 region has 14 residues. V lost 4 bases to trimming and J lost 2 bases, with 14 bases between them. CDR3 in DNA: TGCAGTGCTACCCTGCCTGACTCGCAAGAGACCCAGTACTTC. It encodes CSATLPDSQETQYF.

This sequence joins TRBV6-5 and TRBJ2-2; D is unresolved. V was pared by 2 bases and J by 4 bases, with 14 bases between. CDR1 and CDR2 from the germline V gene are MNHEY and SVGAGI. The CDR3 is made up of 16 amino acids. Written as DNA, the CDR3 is TGTGCCAGCAGTTACCAAGACACGACTTTCACCGGGGAGCTGTTTTTT. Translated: CASSYQDTTFTGELFF.

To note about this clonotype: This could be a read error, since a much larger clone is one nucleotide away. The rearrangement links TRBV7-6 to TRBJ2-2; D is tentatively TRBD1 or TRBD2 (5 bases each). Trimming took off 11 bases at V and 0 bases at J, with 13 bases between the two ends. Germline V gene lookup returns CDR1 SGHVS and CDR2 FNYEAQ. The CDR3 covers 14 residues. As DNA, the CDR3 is TGTGCCGGGACCGAGGAGGCGAACACCGGGGAGCTGTTTTTT. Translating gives CAGTEEANTGELFF.

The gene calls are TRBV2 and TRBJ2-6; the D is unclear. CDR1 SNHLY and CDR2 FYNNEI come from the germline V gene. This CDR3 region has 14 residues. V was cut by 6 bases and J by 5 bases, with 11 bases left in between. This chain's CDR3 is CASSSPDWANVLTF. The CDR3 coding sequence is TGTGCCAGCAGCTCCCCAGATTGGGCCAACGTCCTGACTTTC.

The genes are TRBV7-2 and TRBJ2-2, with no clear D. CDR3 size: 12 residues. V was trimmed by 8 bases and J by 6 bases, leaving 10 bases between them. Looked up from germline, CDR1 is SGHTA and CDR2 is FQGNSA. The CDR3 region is CASGPGSGELFF. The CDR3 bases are TGTGCCAGCGGCCCCGGGTCCGGGGAGCTGTTTTTT.

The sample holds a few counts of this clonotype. The CDR3 bases are TGTGCCAGCAGAGACCCCTCGACAGTGAACACCTTC. Protein sequence: CASRDPSTVNTF. This chain connects TRBV2 to TRBJ1-2, with a possible D match to TRBD1 (5 bases). The CDR3 length is 12 residues. V gave up 6 bases and J gave up 12 bases, with 17 bases separating them. The V gene's germline CDR1 is SNHLY and CDR2 FYNNEI.

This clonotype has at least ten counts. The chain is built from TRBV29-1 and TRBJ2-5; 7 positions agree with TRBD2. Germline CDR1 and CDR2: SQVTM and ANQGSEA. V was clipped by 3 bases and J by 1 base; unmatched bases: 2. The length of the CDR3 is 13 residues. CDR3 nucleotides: TGCAGCGTTGAGGCTAGCGGCCAAGAGACCCAGTACTTC. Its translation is CSVEASGQETQYF.

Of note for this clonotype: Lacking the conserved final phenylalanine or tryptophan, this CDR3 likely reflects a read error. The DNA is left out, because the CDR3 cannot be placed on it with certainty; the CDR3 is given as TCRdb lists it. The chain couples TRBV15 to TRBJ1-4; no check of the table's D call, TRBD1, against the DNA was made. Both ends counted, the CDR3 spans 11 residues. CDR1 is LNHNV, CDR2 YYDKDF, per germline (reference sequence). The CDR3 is CATSRERDTSY.

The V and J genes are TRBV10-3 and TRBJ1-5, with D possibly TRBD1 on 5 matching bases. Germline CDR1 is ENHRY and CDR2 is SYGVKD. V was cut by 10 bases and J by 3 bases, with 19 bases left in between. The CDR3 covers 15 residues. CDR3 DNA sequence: TGTGCCAGCAAAGGGACCCAAGGGTCCAATCAGCCCCAGCATTTT. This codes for CASKGTQGSNQPQHF.

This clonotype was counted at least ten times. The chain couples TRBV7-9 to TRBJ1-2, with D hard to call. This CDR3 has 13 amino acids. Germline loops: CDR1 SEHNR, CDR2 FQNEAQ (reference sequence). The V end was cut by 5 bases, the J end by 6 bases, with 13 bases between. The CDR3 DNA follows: TGTGCCAGCAGCGACAACTCAGCGGATGGCTACACCTTC. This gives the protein CASSDNSADGYTF.

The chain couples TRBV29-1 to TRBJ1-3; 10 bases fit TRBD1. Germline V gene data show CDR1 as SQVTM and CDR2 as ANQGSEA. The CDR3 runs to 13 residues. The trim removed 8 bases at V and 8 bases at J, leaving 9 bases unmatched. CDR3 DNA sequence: TGCAGCTCAAGACAGGGGGCTGCGGACACCATATATTTT. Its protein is CSSRQGAADTIYF.

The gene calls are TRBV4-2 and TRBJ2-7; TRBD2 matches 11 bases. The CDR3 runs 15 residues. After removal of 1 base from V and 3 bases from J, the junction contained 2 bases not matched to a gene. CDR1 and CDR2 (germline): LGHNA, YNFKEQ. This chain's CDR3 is CASSQVLAGVYEQYF. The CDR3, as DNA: TGTGCCAGCAGCCAAGTACTAGCGGGGGTCTACGAGCAGTACTTC.

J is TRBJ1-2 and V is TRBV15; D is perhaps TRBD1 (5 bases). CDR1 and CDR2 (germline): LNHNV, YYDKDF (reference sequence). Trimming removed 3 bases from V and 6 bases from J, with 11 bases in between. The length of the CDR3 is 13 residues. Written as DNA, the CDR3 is TGTGCCACCAGCAGGGACGGGGGGGATGGCTACACCTTC. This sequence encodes CATSRDGGDGYTF.

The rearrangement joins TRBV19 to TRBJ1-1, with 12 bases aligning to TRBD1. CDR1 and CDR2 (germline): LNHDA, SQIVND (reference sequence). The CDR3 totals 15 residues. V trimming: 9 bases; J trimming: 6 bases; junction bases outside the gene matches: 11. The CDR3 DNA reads TGTGCCAGCTGGGGGGACAGGGGGCCGGTCGCTGAAGCTTTCTTT. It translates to CASWGDRGPVAEAFF.

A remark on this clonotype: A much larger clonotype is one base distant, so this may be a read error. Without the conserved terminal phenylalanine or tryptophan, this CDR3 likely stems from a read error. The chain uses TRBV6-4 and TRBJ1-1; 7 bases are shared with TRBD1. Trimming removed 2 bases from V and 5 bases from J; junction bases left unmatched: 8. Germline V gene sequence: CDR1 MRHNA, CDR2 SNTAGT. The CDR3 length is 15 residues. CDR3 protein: CASSDPTGTDTEAFL. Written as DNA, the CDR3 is TGTGCCAGCAGTGACCCGACAGGGACGGATACTGAAGCTTTCTTG.

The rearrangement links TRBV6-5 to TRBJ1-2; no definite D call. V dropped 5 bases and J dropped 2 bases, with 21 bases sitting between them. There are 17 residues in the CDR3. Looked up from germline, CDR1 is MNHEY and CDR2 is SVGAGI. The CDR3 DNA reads TGTGCCAGCAGTCCCGATTTGGGCAGCAAAATAAACTATGGCTACACCTTC. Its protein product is CASSPDLGSKINYGYTF.

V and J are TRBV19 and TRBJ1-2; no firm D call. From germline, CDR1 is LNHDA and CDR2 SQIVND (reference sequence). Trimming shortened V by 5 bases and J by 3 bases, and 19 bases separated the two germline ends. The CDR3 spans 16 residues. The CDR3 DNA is TGTGCCAGTAGTCCTACATGGAGGGTGCATGACTATGGCTACACCTTC. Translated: CASSPTWRVHDYGYTF.

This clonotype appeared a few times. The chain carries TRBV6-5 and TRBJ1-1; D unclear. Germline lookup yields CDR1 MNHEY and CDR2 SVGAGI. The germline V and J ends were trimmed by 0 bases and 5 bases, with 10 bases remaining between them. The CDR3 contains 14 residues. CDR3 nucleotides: TGTGCCAGCAGTTACTCGACGGGGAGGACTGAAGCTTTCTTT. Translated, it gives CASSYSTGRTEAFF.

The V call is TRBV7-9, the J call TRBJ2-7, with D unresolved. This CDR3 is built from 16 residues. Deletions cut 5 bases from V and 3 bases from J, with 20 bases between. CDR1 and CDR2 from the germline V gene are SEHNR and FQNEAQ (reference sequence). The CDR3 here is CASSPPSGILLYEQYF. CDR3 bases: TGTGCCAGCAGCCCCCCCTCGGGCATCCTCCTCTACGAGCAGTACTTC. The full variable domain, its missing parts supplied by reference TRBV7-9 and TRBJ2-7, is DTGVSQNPRHKITKRGQNVTFRCDPISEHNRLYWYRQTLGQGPEFLTYFQNEAQLEKSRLLSDRFSAERPKGSFSTLEIQRTEQGDSAMYLCASSPPSGILLYEQYFGPGTRLTVT.

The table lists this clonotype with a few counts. CDR3 DNA: TGTGCCAGCAGCTTACAGGGAGGTGTTACCTCCTACGAGCAGTACTTC. It codes for CASSLQGGVTSYEQYF. The chain has TRBV7-9 and TRBJ2-7; weak D call: TRBD2 (6 bases). Germline CDR1 reads SEHNR; CDR2 reads FQNEAQ (reference sequence). Deletions cut 2 bases from V and 0 bases from J, with 14 bases between. This CDR3 has 16 residues.

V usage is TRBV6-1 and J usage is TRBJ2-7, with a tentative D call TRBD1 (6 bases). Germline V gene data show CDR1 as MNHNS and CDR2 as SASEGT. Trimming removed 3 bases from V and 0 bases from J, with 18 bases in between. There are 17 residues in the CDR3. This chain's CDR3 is CASSDAGQPRVSYEQYF. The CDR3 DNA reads TGTGCCAGCAGTGATGCCGGACAGCCGAGAGTCTCCTACGAGCAGTACTTC.

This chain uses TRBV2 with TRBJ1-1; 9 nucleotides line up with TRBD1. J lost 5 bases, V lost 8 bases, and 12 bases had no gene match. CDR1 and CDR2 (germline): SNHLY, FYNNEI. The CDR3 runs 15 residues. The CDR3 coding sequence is TGTGCCAGCGCCAAGGATACAGGGGGCGGAACTGAAGCTTTCTTT. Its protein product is CASAKDTGGGTEAFF.

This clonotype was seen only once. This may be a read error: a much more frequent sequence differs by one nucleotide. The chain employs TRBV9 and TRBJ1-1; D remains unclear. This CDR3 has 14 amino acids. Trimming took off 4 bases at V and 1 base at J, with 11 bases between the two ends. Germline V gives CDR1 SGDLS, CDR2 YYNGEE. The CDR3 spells CASSPVGENTEAFF. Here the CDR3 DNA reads TGTGCCAGCAGCCCAGTTGGGGAGAACACTGAAGCTTTCTTT.

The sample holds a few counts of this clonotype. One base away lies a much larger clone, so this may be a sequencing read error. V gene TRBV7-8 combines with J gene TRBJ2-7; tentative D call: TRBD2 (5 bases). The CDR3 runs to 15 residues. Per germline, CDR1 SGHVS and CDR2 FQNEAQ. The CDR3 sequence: CASSLILAGSYEQYF. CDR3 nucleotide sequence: TGCGCCAGCAGCTTGATTCTAGCAGGCTCCTACGAGCAGTACTTC.

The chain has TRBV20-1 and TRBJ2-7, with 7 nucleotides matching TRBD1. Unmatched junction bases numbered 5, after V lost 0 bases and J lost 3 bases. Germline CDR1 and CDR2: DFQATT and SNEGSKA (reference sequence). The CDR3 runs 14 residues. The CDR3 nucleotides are TGCAGTGCTAGAGATATACAGGGGAACTACGAGCAGTACTTC. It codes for CSARDIQGNYEQYF.